This T cell receptor (beta chain) is from a study of blood T cell repertoires in COVID-19. Study in general: PBMCs, B-cell-depleted T cells, or T cells were the source of the cDNA or gDNA that made up the material.

The Seattle patients, enrolled during active infection, were followed longitudinally. Only a few counts were recorded for this clone. Per the study methods: Amplifying reference gene primers gave estimates of nucleated cell counts. Sequenced by immunoSEQ multiplex PCR; TCRdb stores in-frame clones only, minus some. V, J and clone size are taken as reported in that table, and D and trimming were inferred from the DNA itself. The repertoire holds roughly 200,000 clones, with about 76% as singletons. Per germline, CDR1 SGHTA and CDR2 FQGTGA. V lost 5 bases, J lost 2 bases, and 12 bases lay in between. This CDR3 is 15 amino acids long.

Specimen: peripheral blood. The chain is built from TRBV7-3 and TRBJ2-2; D gene uncertain. The clonotype comes from a woman between 35 and 50 years old with COVID-19, enrolled during active disease. The CDR3 sequence: CASSRGASNTGELFF. The CDR3 region has the DNA TGTGCCAGCAGCCGCGGAGCATCAAACACCGGGGAGCTGTTTTTT.